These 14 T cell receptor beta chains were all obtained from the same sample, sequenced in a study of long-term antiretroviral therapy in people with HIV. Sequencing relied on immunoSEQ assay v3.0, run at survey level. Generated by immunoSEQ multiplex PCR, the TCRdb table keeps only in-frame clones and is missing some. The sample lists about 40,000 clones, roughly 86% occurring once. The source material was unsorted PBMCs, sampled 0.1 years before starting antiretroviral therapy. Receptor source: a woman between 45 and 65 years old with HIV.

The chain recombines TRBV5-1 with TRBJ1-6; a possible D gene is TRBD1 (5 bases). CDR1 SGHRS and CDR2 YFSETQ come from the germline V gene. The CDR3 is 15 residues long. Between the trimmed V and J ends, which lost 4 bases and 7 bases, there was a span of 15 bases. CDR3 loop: CASSPGAQGNSPLHF. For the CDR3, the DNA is TGCGCCAGCAGCCCCGGGGCCCAGGGAAATTCACCCCTCCACTTT. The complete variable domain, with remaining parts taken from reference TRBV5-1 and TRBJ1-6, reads KAGVTQTPRYLIKTRGQQVTLSCSPISGHRSVSWYQQTPGQGLQFLFEYFSETQRNKGNFPGRFSGRQFSNSRSEMNVSTLELGDSALYLCASSPGAQGNSPLHFGNGTRLTVT.

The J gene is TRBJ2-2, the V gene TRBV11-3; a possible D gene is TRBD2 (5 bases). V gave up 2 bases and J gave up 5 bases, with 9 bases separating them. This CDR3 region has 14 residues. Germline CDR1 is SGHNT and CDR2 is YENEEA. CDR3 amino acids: CASSLTGKTGELFF. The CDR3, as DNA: TGTGCCAGCAGCTTAACGGGAAAAACCGGGGAGCTGTTTTTT.

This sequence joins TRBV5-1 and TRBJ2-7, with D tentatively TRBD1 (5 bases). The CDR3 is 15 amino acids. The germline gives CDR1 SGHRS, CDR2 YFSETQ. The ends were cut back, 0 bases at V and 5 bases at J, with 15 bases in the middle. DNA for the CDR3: TGCGCCAGCAGCTTGGAGGGGATGGTGTCCCACGAGCAGTACTTC. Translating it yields CASSLEGMVSHEQYF.

CDR3: CASRGDRNPTEAFF. The CDR3, as DNA: TGTGCCAGCAGGGGGGACAGAAACCCCACTGAAGCTTTCTTT. The chain uses TRBV6-1 and TRBJ1-1, with 7 bases identical to TRBD1. The CDR3 is made up of 14 amino acids. Germline V CDR1 and CDR2: MNHNS, SASEGT. The junction had 8 bases not matched to a gene; V was cut back by 6 bases and J by 4 bases.

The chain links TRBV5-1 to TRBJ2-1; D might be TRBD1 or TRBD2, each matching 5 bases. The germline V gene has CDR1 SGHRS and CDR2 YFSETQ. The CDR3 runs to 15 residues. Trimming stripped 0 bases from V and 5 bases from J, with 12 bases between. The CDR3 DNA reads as TGCGCCAGCAGCTTGGTTTCGGGACCCCACAATGAGCAGTTCTTC. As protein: CASSLVSGPHNEQFF.

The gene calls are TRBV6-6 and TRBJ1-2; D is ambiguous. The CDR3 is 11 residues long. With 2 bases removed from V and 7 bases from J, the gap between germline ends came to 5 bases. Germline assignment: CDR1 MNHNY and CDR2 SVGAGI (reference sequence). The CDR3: CASSYLGGYTF. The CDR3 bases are TGTGCCAGCAGTTACCTGGGTGGCTACACCTTC.

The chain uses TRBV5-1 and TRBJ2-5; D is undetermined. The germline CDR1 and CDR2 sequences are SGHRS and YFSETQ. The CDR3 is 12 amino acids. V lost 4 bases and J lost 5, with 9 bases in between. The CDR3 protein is CASSRTRETQYF. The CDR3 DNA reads TGCGCCAGCAGCAGGACCAGGGAGACCCAGTACTTC.

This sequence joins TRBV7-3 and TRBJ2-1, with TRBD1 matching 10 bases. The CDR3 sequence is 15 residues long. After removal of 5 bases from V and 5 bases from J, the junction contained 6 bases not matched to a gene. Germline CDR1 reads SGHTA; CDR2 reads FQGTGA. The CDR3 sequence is CASSPTGGLNNEQFF. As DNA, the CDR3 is TGTGCCAGCAGCCCGACAGGGGGCTTGAACAATGAGCAGTTCTTC. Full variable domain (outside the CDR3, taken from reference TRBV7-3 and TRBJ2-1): GAGVSQTPSNKVTEKGKYVELRCDPISGHTALYWYRQSLGQGPEFLIYFQGTGAADDSGLPNDRFFAVRPEGSVSTLKIQRTERGDSAVYLCASSPTGGLNNEQFFGPGTRLTVL.

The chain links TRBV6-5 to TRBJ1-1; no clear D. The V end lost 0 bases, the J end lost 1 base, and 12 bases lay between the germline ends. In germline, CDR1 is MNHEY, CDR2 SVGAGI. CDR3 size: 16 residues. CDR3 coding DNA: TGTGCCAGCAGTTACTCAAGCCAGGCAGCGAACACTGAAGCTTTCTTT. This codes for CASSYSSQAANTEAFF.

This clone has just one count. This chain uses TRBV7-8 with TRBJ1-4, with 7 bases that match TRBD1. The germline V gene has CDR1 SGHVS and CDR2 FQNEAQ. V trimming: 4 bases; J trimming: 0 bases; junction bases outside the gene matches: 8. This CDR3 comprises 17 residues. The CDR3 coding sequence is TGTGCCAGCAGCTACCCCCGACAGGGTGCAACTAATGAAAAACTGTTTTTT. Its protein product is CASSYPRQGATNEKLFF.

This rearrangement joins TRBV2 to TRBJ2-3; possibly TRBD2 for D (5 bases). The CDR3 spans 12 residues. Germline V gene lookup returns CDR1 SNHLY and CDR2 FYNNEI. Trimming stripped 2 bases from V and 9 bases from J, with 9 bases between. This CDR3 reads CASSEPLATQYF. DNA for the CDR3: TGTGCCAGCAGTGAACCCCTAGCCACGCAGTATTTT.

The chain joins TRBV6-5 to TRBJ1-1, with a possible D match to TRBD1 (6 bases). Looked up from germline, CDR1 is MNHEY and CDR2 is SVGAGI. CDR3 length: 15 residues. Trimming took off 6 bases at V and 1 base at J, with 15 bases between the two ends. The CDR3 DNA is TGTGCCAGCAGGACAGGCAGGGTTCCGAACACTGAAGCTTTCTTT. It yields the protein CASRTGRVPNTEAFF.

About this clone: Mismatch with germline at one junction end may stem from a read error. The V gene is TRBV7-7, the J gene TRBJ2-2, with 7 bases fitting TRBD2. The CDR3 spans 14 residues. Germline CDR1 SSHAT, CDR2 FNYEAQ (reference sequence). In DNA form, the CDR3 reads TGTGCTAGCAGCCGGGGGGATTTGGCCGGGGAGCTGTTTTTT. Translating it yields CASSRGDLAGELFF.

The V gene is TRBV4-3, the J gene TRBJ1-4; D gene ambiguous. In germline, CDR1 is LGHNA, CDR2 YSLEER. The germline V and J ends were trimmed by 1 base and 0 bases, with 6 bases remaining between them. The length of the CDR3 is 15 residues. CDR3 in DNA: TGCGCCAGCAGCCAAGGGCCGTCAACTAATGAAAAACTGTTTTTT. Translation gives CASSQGPSTNEKLFF.